This note documents a single T cell receptor beta chain sequence. This record belongs to a study of OX40 agonist ivuxolimab in advanced cancers. TCRdb keeps only in-frame clones here, not all; method: immunoSEQ multiplex PCR. The table has under 95,000 clones, roughly 87% seen once; the top ten hold about 1.3%. CDR1 LNHDA and CDR2 SQIVND come from the germline V gene (reference sequence). This CDR3 region has 13 residues. Sample: CD4+ or CD8+ T cells sorted from blood, taken in a trial of the OX40 agonist ivuxolimab. The receptor was isolated from an adult with an advanced solid tumor such as melanoma, head and neck, liver or kidney cancer. V is TRBV19 and J is TRBJ2-5, with D unclear. The tail of the sequence fits TRBJ2-7 better, so the J call may be wrong. The CDR3 DNA reads as TGTGCCAGTAGTATAGATTATCAGTACGAGCAGTACTTC. This codes for CASSIDYQYEQYF.